This T cell receptor (beta chain) was identified in a study of T cell responses to AZD1222 COVID-19 vaccine. Study outcomes and limitations: Nearly half of the spike-specific TCRs reportedly recognize variant regions that carry no mutations. Mostly white British, mostly female donors; authors suggested clonal diversity may be underestimated.

A note on this clone: The antigen remains undetermined.

Measured with immunoSEQ multiplex PCR; TCRdb has only the in-frame clones, and not every one. The sample includes around 140,000 clones, 93% of them seen just once. The V end lost 1 base, the J end lost 5 bases, and 3 bases lay between the germline ends. CDR3 length equals 11 residues. Germline values: CDR1 SGDLS, CDR2 YYNGEE. This TCR derives from an adult in good health. This chain connects TRBV9 to TRBJ2-5; no definite D call. The source material was peripheral blood, sampled on day 0 of AZD1222 vaccination. The CDR3 reads CASSVLETQYF. CDR3 coding DNA: TGTGCCAGCAGCGTACTTGAGACCCAGTACTTC.